A selection of T cell receptor beta chains follows, all from one sample in a study of response to subunit inactivated influenza vaccine. Using its own MiXCR run on the RT-PCR reads, TCRdb lists one record per CDR3 protein. The table records about 570,000 distinct CDR3 sequences, approximately 10% of them present only once. The sequences come from PBMCs from blood, collected on the day of vaccination. These receptors all stem from a man aged 50 or older who received an inactivated influenza vaccine. Each CDR3 is given without its conserved first and last residue. D genes are given only for firm matches.

TRBD1	TRBV5-1	TRBJ1-6	14	ASSRGTGWIVSPLH
.	TRBV5-1	TRBJ2-2	10	ASSMGTGELF
TRBD2	TRBV5-1	TRBJ2-7	12	ASGGGKASYEQY
.	TRBV27	TRBJ2-7	12	ASKPRDASYEQY
.	TRBV20-1	TRBJ1-6	14	SARSGRSQMNSPLH
.	TRBV7-9	TRBJ2-3	9	ASRITDTQY
TRBD2	TRBV20-1	TRBJ2-1	16	SARDRVVSGRAIDEQF
.	TRBV12-3/TRBV12-4	TRBJ1-5	11	ASTSTRSQPQH
TRBD1	TRBV5-1	TRBJ2-6	15	ASSPGTGGSGANVLT
TRBD1	TRBV28	TRBJ1-6	14	ASSPTQTGTGSPLH
TRBD1	TRBV20-1	TRBJ2-2	12	SAISGGLTGELF
.	TRBV7-9	TRBJ2-6	11	AMSGSGANVLT
TRBD1	TRBV3-1	TRBJ1-6	14	ASSQAGQIYNSPLH
TRBD1	TRBV28	TRBJ2-1	14	ASRPSGTGPYNEQF
.	TRBV20-1	TRBJ2-7	11	SSPGRSSYEQY
.	TRBV24-1	TRBJ2-1	13	ATSDYLGGYDEQF
.	TRBV20-1	TRBJ1-2	12	SARDAQQIYGYT
.	TRBV21-1	TRBJ1-4	14	ASSPLGTVKNEKLF
.	TRBV4-2	TRBJ1-4	14	ASSQERAGANEKLF
.	TRBV20-1	TRBJ2-4	13	SAREDSLAKNIQY
.	TRBV5-1	TRBJ2-7	11	ASSLAANGEQY
.	TRBV30	TRBJ1-6	13	AWSTTGLYNSPLH
.	TRBV20-1	TRBJ1-5	12	SASFHISNQPQH
.	TRBV24-1	TRBJ2-3	13	ATSAVGLSTDTQY
.	TRBV5-8	TRBJ2-7	13	ASSLSRRASYEQY
TRBD1	TRBV4-3	TRBJ1-5	13	ASSLDRGKAQPQH
.	TRBV7-9	TRBJ1-4	11	ASSRGQNEKLF
.	TRBV19	TRBJ2-1	11	ASSISWSNEQF
TRBD1	TRBV20-1	TRBJ2-7	12	SATPQGAIYEQY
TRBD2	TRBV11-2	TRBJ2-1	14	ASSSPPGGDFGEQF
.	TRBV21-1	TRBJ2-1	13	ASSRTRRSYNEQF
.	TRBV21-1	TRBJ2-7	14	ASRGLAGGPSREQY